The clone carrying this T cell receptor (beta chain) was recorded at least ten times. Scientists amplified the TCR beta CDR3 regions from RNA transcripts. RT-PCR was first run with HTBI primers, then multiplex PCR in a second round. TCRdb called the multiplex PCR reads again in MiXCR, with one record for every CDR3 protein. Of about 620,000 distinct CDR3 sequences detected, roughly 20% appear once; the ten largest clones hold roughly 6.9%. These data belong to a study of Graves' ophthalmopathy and Graves' hyperthyroidism. Turning to the study itself: Blood was drawn at initial diagnosis, before any treatment.

J gave up 5 bases and V 4 bases, and 10 bases lay outside the gene matches. The germline V gene has CDR1 LGHNA and CDR2 YNFKEQ. CDR3 length equals 16 residues. Clinical symptoms, serum thyroxine, TRAb, thyroid ultrasound and orbital computed tomography formed the basis of diagnosis. The source material was peripheral blood. This chain connects TRBV4-2 to TRBJ2-5, with 10 bases that match TRBD2. The sequence was obtained from a woman younger than 35 with stable Graves' hyperthyroidism. Some clones in this sample may be carry-over from other donors' samples. The CDR3 DNA reads as TGTGCCAGCAGCCGCTTAGCGGGGGGTAATGAGGAGACCCAGTACTTC. The encoded protein is CASSRLAGGNEETQYF.